The sequence of this T cell receptor (beta chain) was determined in a study of cytomegalovirus exposure and HLA in healthy donors. As for this clone: Its antigen is unknown.

The germline V gene has CDR1 LGHNA and CDR2 YSLEER. The V segment lost 1 base and the J segment 0 bases; nucleotides outside the gene matches: 2. This CDR3 spans 15 amino acids. Broader study findings: One later analysis, an examination of the 100 to 150 validation repertoires, found that first-cohort TCR clusters tended to co-occur in them.

The data were produced by immunoSEQ multiplex PCR, yet TCRdb's version contains in-frame clones alone and is incomplete. Of a few hundred thousand clones listed, 75% to 90% are singletons. The clonotype comes from a young woman in good health and CMV-seronegative. Sequencing was carried out using PBMCs. V usage is TRBV4-3 and J usage is TRBJ2-7, with 8 bases lining up with TRBD2. The CDR3 spells CASSQVAGGSYEQYF. The DNA for the CDR3 is TGCGCCAGCAGCCAAGTTGCGGGAGGCTCCTACGAGCAGTACTTC.